The present T cell receptor (beta chain) was sequenced within a study of cytomegalovirus exposure and HLA in healthy donors. Findings and limits, study-wide: In a later analysis, DRB1 alleles had the most associated TCRs; HLA-C alleles the fewest.

Trimming stripped 4 bases from V and 3 bases from J, with 16 bases between. CDR3 length equals 16 residues. Germline V gene sequence: CDR1 SGHRS, CDR2 YFSETQ. A multiplex PCR was run with 60 Vbeta primers and 13 Jbeta primers. Sequencing was performed with immunoSEQ multiplex PCR; in TCRdb, only in-frame clones are kept and a portion is missing. The table records around 60,000 clones, roughly 71% of them present only once. A remark on this clone: As yet, its antigen is unknown.

The clonotype comes from a man in his fifties in good health and CMV-seropositive. This rearrangement joins TRBV5-1 to TRBJ2-2; weak D call: TRBD2 (6 bases). Sequencing was done on a sample of PBMCs. As DNA, the CDR3 is TGCGCCAGCAGCCCGAGGGTGGCGGGGTACACCGGGGAGCTGTTTTTT. It codes for CASSPRVAGYTGELFF.